Listed below are T cell receptor beta chains from one sample, sequenced in a study of T cell responses to AZD1222 COVID-19 vaccine. Libraries were prepared by immunoSEQ multiplex PCR; TCRdb keeps only in-frame clonotypes and omits some of them. Of about 97,000 clones in the sample, about 82% were seen once. The sequencing used peripheral blood, collected on day 0 of AZD1222 vaccination. These receptors all come from an adult in good health. The CDR3 runs from the conserved cysteine through the conserved F or W. A D gene is named only where the DNA matches it firmly. A clone size is listed for some rows: how often the clone was seen (once, few, many), or a class if it is expanded.

D: -
V: TRBV7-8
size: once
J: TRBJ1-5
CDR3: CASSTNRVNSNQPQHF
DNA: TGTGCCAGCAGCACGAACAGGGTAAATAGCAATCAGCCCCAGCATTTT

D: TRBD1
V: TRBV25-1
size: -
J: TRBJ2-4
CDR3: CASSASTGTGNIQYF
DNA: TGTGCCAGCAGTGCGTCGACAGGGACGGGAAACATTCAGTACTTC

D: TRBD1
V: TRBV19
size: -
J: TRBJ1-3
CDR3: CASIRTGHSGNTIYF
DNA: TGTGCCAGTATTCGGACAGGCCACTCTGGAAACACCATATATTTT

D: -
V: TRBV6-4
size: once
J: TRBJ1-5
CDR3: CASSVLGSF
DNA: TGTGCCAGCAGTGTTCTCGGGAGTTTT

D: -
V: TRBV2
size: -
J: TRBJ1-1
CDR3: CASSEVGGNTEAFF
DNA: TGTGCCAGCAGTGAAGTAGGGGGGAACACTGAAGCTTTCTTT

D: -
V: TRBV3-1/TRBV3-2
size: few
J: TRBJ2-6
CDR3: CASSQSGANVLTF
DNA: TGTGCCAGCAGCCAATCTGGGGCCAACGTCCTGACTTTC

D: -
V: TRBV9
size: -
J: TRBJ2-2
CDR3: CASSASRDSPTGELFF
DNA: TGTGCCAGCAGCGCTTCCCGGGACTCCCCAACCGGGGAGCTGTTTTTT

D: -
V: TRBV21-1
size: -
J: TRBJ2-1
CDR3: CASSKDELAGGGSYNEQFF
DNA: TGTGCCAGCAGCAAAGACGAACTAGCGGGAGGTGGCTCCTACAATGAGCAGTTCTTC

D: -
V: TRBV7-2
size: few
J: TRBJ1-6
CDR3: CASSTYTGNSPLHF
DNA: TGTGCCAGCAGCACATACACAGGGAATTCACCCCTCCACTTT

D: -
V: TRBV6-2/TRBV6-3
size: -
J: TRBJ1-2
CDR3: CASSYEVALSYGYTF
DNA: TGTGCCAGCAGTTACGAGGTAGCCCTGAGCTATGGCTACACCTTC

D: -
V: TRBV12-5
size: -
J: TRBJ2-2
CDR3: CASGLDDSRRPGELFF
DNA: TGTGCTAGTGGTTTGGACGACAGCAGGCGCCCCGGGGAGCTGTTTTTT

D: -
V: TRBV19
size: -
J: TRBJ1-3
CDR3: CASSTLETVVSGNTIYF
DNA: TGTGCCAGTAGTACCCTCGAGACAGTCGTAAGCGGAAACACCATATATTTT

D: -
V: TRBV28
size: -
J: TRBJ2-2
CDR3: CASRRGTNTGELFF
DNA: TGTGCCAGCAGAAGGGGGACGAACACCGGGGAGCTGTTTTTT